Following are 10 T cell receptor beta chains from one sample sequenced in a study of vaccination effects on CD4 cells after COVID-19. Here immunoSEQ multiplex PCR was the method, and the copy in TCRdb shows in-frame clones only, minus some. Here the sample spans 50,000 to 65,000 clones, more than 70% being singletons. Viral peptide pool expansion of antigen-specific CD4+ T cells preceded sequencing in the ViraFEST assay. Isolation of CD4+ T cells took place after 10 to 11 days of culture. All participants had two doses of either the BNT162b2 or mRNA-1273 vaccine. No antigens are known for them. This specimen was CD4+ T cells from PBMCs cultured with HCoV-229E spike peptides, taken after COVID-19 vaccination. These receptors were collected from a human donor who received a COVID-19 vaccine.

In this sample, this clone turned up once. This chain joins TRBV27 and TRBJ1-6; possible D gene TRBD1, 6 bases. V was cut by 6 bases and J by 10 bases, with 19 bases left in between. The CDR3 totals 15 residues. CDR1 MNHEY and CDR2 SMNVEV come from the germline V gene (reference sequence). CDR3 sequence reads: CASRGRRGGGSPLHF. The CDR3 bases are TGTGCCAGCAGGGGGAGAAGAGGGGGTGGGTCACCCCTCCACTTT.

This clone has just one count. This chain uses TRBV6-6 with TRBJ2-3; the D is unclear. V was trimmed by 0 bases and J by 4 bases, leaving 8 bases between them. The CDR3 extends over 14 amino acids. The germline V gene has CDR1 MNHNY and CDR2 SVGAGI (reference sequence). The CDR3 reads CASSYSSRADTQYF. The DNA of the CDR3 is TGTGCCAGCAGTTACTCCTCCCGCGCAGATACGCAGTATTTT.

The chain links TRBV19 to TRBJ2-2, with a possible D match to TRBD2 (5 bases). The length of the CDR3 is 13 residues. Trimming removed 2 bases at V and 6 bases at J, with 7 bases between. The V gene's germline CDR1 is LNHDA and CDR2 SQIVND (reference sequence). The CDR3 spells CASSIQRAGELFF. The DNA for the CDR3 is TGTGCCAGTAGTATACAGAGGGCCGGGGAGCTGTTTTTT.

The J gene is TRBJ2-7, the V gene TRBV7-2; D gene ambiguous. CDR3 size: 15 residues. Looked up from germline, CDR1 is SGHTA and CDR2 is FQGNSA. Trimming cost V 1 base and J 4 bases, with 14 bases left between them. CDR3 amino acids: CASSLGASSEYEQYV. CDR3 in DNA: TGTGCCAGCAGCTTAGGTGCTAGTAGTGAATACGAGCAGTACGTC.

For the CDR3, the DNA is TGTGCCAGCAGCCCCCGGGGCGCAGCGACCGGGGAGCTGTTTTTT. This codes for CASSPRGAATGELFF. The J gene is TRBJ2-2, the V gene TRBV6-2 or TRBV6-3; D may be TRBD1 or TRBD2 (5 bases each). The CDR3 has 15 amino acids. The germline gives CDR1 MNHEY, CDR2 SVGEGT. V was cut by 6 bases and J by 5 bases, with 16 bases left in between.

The chain couples TRBV28 to TRBJ2-3; D call uncertain. With 6 bases removed from V and 3 bases from J, the gap between germline ends came to 10 bases. The CDR3 totals 13 residues. The germline CDR1 and CDR2 sequences are MDHEN and SYDVKM. The CDR3 protein is CASSEKFTDTQYF. The CDR3 nucleotides read TGTGCCAGCAGCGAGAAGTTTACAGATACGCAGTATTTT. Drawing the rest from reference TRBV28 and TRBJ2-3, the complete variable domain is DVKVTQSSRYLVKRTGEKVFLECVQDMDHENMFWYRQDPGLGLRLIYFSYDVKMKEKGDIPEGYSVSREKKERFSLILESASTNQTSMYLCASSEKFTDTQYFGPGTRLTVL.

The chain employs TRBV27 and TRBJ1-2; a weak D match, TRBD1 (5 bases). The V gene lost 9 bases and the J gene lost 4 bases, with 12 bases spanning the gap. This CDR3 comprises 12 residues. From germline, CDR1 is MNHEY and CDR2 SMNVEV (reference sequence). CDR3 sequence (DNA): TGTGCCAGTAGGGACCCAGGCTATGGCTACACCTTC. Translated: CASRDPGYGYTF.

The chain links TRBV7-2 to TRBJ1-2; D gene uncertain. V shed 7 bases and J shed 7 bases, with 10 bases lying between them. The CDR3 totals 11 residues. Germline assignment: CDR1 SGHTA and CDR2 FQGNSA. As DNA, the CDR3 is TGTGCCAGCAACCCCACGGCTGGCTACACCTTC. This sequence encodes CASNPTAGYTF.

The chain recombines TRBV27 with TRBJ1-5; TRBD1 might be the D (5 bases). The CDR3 is 13 amino acids. Trimming shortened V by 6 bases and J by 4 bases, and 10 bases separated the two germline ends. Germline CDR1 reads MNHEY; CDR2 reads SMNVEV (reference sequence). CDR3 in DNA: TGTGCCAGCAGAAGCAGGGTAAATCAGCCCCAGCATTTT. This codes for CASRSRVNQPQHF.

The gene calls are TRBV9 and TRBJ2-7; TRBD2 aligns across 12 bases. J lost 2 bases, V lost 1 base, and 1 base had no gene match. CDR3 length: 15 amino acids. Germline CDR1 and CDR2: SGDLS and YYNGEE. The CDR3 spells CASSVRLAGAYEQYV. In DNA form, the CDR3 reads TGTGCCAGCAGCGTAAGACTAGCGGGGGCCTACGAGCAGTACGTC.